This T cell receptor beta chain was documented in a study of CD8+ T cells in alopecia areata. Regarding the study as a whole: Researchers report lesional scalp, most notably alopecia totalis/universalis, outstripped normal scalp in clonality. Scalp sequencing also captures normal skin's resident alphabeta T cells. With patients, TCR sharing proved less clear than in mice, a difference possibly related to HLA.

Between the trimmed V and J ends, which lost 6 bases and 2 bases, there was a span of 14 bases. Per germline, CDR1 SGHAT and CDR2 FQDESV (reference sequence). The CDR3 spans 15 residues. Comment on this clone: The antigen is not known.

Sequencing used cDNA as its template, made by extracting RNA and reverse transcribing it. Data came from immunoSEQ multiplex PCR; TCRdb stores just in-frame clones and leaves some out. This table has almost 250,000 clones, about two thirds appearing once. The chain has TRBV11-1 and TRBJ2-1; D is unresolved. This sample comprised CD4+ T cells sorted from blood, obtained at week 0. The source is a human donor with alopecia areata. The CDR3 protein is CASSTRRSPYNEQFF. The CDR3 DNA sequence: TGTGCCAGCAGTACCCGCCGGTCCCCCTACAATGAGCAGTTCTTC. Complete variable domain (other parts from reference TRBV11-1 and TRBJ2-1): EAEVAQSPRYKITEKSQAVAFWCDPISGHATLYWYRQILGQGPELLVQFQDESVVDDSQLPKDRFSAERLKGVDSTLKIQPAELGDSAMYLCASSTRRSPYNEQFFGPGTRLTVL.